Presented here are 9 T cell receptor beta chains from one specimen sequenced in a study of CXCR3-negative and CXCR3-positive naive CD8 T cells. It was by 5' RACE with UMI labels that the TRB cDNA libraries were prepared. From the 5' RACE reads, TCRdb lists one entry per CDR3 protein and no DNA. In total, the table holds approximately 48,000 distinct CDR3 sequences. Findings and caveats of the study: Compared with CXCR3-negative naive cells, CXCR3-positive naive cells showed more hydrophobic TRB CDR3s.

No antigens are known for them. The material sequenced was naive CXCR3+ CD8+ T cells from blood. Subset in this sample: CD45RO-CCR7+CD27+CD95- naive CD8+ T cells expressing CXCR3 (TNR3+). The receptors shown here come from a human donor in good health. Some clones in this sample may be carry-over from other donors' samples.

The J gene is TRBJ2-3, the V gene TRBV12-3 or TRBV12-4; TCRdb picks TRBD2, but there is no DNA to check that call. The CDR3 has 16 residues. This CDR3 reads CASSPDPSGGTDTQYF.

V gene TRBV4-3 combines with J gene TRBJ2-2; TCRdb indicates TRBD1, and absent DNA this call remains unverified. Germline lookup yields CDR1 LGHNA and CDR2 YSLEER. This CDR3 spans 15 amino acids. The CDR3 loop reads CASSQAPGEFGELFF.

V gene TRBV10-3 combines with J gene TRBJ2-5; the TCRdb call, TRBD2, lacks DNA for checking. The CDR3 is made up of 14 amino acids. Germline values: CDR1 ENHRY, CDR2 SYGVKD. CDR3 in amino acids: CAIGTSDGQETQYF.

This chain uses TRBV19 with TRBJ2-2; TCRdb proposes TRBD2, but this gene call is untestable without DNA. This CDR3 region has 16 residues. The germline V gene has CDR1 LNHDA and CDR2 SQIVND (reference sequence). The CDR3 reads CATPTGGARDTGELFF.

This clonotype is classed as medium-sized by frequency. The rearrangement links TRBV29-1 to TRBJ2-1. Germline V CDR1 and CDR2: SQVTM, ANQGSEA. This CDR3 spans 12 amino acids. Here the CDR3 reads CSMGISGNEQFF.

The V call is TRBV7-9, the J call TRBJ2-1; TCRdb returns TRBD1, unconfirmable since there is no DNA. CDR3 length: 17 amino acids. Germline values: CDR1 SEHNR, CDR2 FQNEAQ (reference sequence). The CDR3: CASGLLALQGAGAIGFF.

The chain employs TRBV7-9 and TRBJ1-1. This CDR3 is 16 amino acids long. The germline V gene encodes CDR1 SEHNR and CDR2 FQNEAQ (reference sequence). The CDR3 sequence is CASSFRAQHLSPEAFF.

The CDR3 here is CASSITPSLTEAFF. The chain carries TRBV19 and TRBJ1-1. The CDR3 consists of 14 residues. CDR1 is LNHDA and CDR2 is SQIVND in the germline V gene (reference sequence).

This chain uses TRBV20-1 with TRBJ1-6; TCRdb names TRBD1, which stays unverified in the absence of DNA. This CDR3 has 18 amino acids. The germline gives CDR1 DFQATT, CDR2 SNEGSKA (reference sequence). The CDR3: CSARDRDRVTSYNSPLHF.